Each of the 9 T cell receptor beta chains below was sequenced from the same sample in a study of cytomegalovirus exposure and HLA in healthy donors (dated by TCRdb to between 2016 and 2019). The library was obtained by the immunoSEQ multiplex PCR assay. For the multiplex PCR, a mixture combining 60 forward primers for TCR Vbeta segments and 13 reverse primers for TCR Jbeta segments was used. TCRdb obtained this table from immuneACCESS and retained in-frame rearrangements with V and J assigned. These tables miss some clones; where compared with another copy, unresolved V genes account for less than half of the shortfall, and the remainder is unexplained. The sample table holds 130,000 to 150,000 clones, of which almost 80% were seen once. Approximately 0.66% of the sample is taken by the ten largest. Sequencing used PBMCs. The receptor source for this set is a male donor in good health and CMV-seronegative.

This clone was counted only a few times. V and J are TRBV5-1 and TRBJ2-2; a weak D match, TRBD2 (7 bases). V was pared by 3 bases and J by 9 bases, with 12 bases between. This CDR3 has 13 amino acids. From germline, CDR1 is SGHRS and CDR2 YFSETQ. CDR3 region: CASSSTGGRELFF. The CDR3 DNA sequence: TGCGCCAGCAGCTCGACCGGGGGGCGGGAGCTGTTTTTT.

The rearrangement uses TRBV9 and TRBJ2-2; D unclear. V was trimmed by 0 bases and J by 3 bases, leaving 6 bases between them. This CDR3 has 14 amino acids. The germline CDR1 and CDR2 sequences are SGDLS and YYNGEE. CDR3 in DNA: TGTGCCAGCAGCGTAGAGAACTACACCGGGGAGCTGTTTTTT. Amino acids: CASSVENYTGELFF.

The gene calls are TRBV30 and TRBJ1-5; 8 bases align to TRBD1. Germline V gives CDR1 GTSNPN, CDR2 SVGIG (reference sequence). This CDR3 spans 16 amino acids. V was clipped by 1 base and J by 5 bases; unmatched bases: 10. The CDR3 nucleotides read TGTGCCTGGAGTGCCGACAGGGGAGGAGGCCATCAGCCCCAGCATTTT. Translation: CAWSADRGGGHQPQHF. Filled out from reference TRBV30 and TRBJ1-5, the complete variable domain reads SQTIHQWPATLVQPVGSPLSLECTVEGTSNPNLYWYRQAAGRGLQLLFYSVGIGQISSEVPQNLSASRPQDRQFILSSKKLLLSDSGFYLCAWSADRGGGHQPQHFGDGTRLSIL.

This clone occurred a few times. V is TRBV19 and J is TRBJ1-5; possible D gene TRBD1, 6 bases. Germline V lookup: CDR1 LNHDA, CDR2 SQIVND (reference sequence). This CDR3 region has 15 residues. Trimming took off 4 bases at V and 4 bases at J, with 14 bases between the two ends. This CDR3 reads CASSTSLGANQPQHF. CDR3 nucleotides: TGTGCCAGTAGTACGTCTTTGGGGGCTAATCAGCCCCAGCATTTT.

The V and J genes are TRBV27 and TRBJ2-1; TRBD1 agrees at 9 bases. This CDR3 spans 14 amino acids. V trimming: 6 bases; J trimming: 5 bases; junction bases outside the gene matches: 5. Germline CDR1 is MNHEY and CDR2 is SMNVEV (reference sequence). The CDR3 protein is CASSPGQGHNEQFF. As DNA, the CDR3 is TGTGCCAGCAGCCCGGGACAGGGCCACAATGAGCAGTTCTTC.

This clone was detected only once. The chain is built from TRBV19 and TRBJ1-1, with unresolved D. V dropped 6 bases and J dropped 11 bases, with 13 bases sitting between them. The CDR3 has 11 amino acids. CDR1 and CDR2 (germline): LNHDA, SQIVND (reference sequence). DNA of the CDR3: TGTGCCAGTAGCCCAGGCCCCAAGGCTTTCTTT. Translating it yields CASSPGPKAFF.

The genes are TRBV5-1 and TRBJ1-5; 10 positions agree with TRBD1. Germline V gene sequence: CDR1 SGHRS, CDR2 YFSETQ. The CDR3 length is 16 residues. V lost 0 bases and J lost 4; bases outside the gene matches: 4. CDR3 DNA: TGCGCCAGCAGCTTGGTTCCGGGACAGGGGAATCAGCCCCAGCATTTT. Translating it yields CASSLVPGQGNQPQHF.

The rearrangement links TRBV19 to TRBJ1-1, with D unclear. V lost 1 base and J 0 bases, leaving 9 bases between the germline ends. Germline loops: CDR1 LNHDA, CDR2 SQIVND (reference sequence). This CDR3 is 15 amino acids long. Written as DNA, the CDR3 is TGTGCCAGTAGTATAGGGCCGGGTGTGAACACTGAAGCTTTCTTT. As protein: CASSIGPGVNTEAFF.

The chain is built from TRBV7-3 and TRBJ1-1; D remains unclear. V gave up 5 bases and J gave up 5 bases, with 12 bases separating them. This CDR3 region has 13 residues. Germline-derived CDR1 and CDR2 are SGHTA and FQGTGA. The CDR3 protein is CASSTTTTTEAFF. As DNA, the CDR3 is TGTGCCAGCAGCACGACTACAACAACTGAAGCTTTCTTT.